This passage covers 13 T cell receptor beta chains from one sample sequenced in a study of T cells in Graves' hyperthyroidism and ophthalmopathy. Amplification of TCR beta CDR3 regions used RNA as the template. The study used the HTBI primer set for a first-round RT-PCR of the TCR CDR3. TCRdb re-derived calls from the multiplex PCR reads in MiXCR, one entry per CDR3 protein. The sample includes around 690,000 distinct CDR3 sequences, 17% of them seen just once. The sequencing sample was made of blood. The receptors here all came from a man aged 50 to 60 with Graves' hyperthyroidism.

This clonotype was picked up many times. The chain recombines TRBV30 with TRBJ2-7; the D call may be TRBD1 or TRBD2 (5 bases each). Germline V gene lookup returns CDR1 GTSNPN and CDR2 SVGIG (reference sequence). The CDR3 has 14 residues. The V end was cut by 1 base, the J end by 2 bases, with 12 bases between. CDR3 DNA: TGTGCCTGGAGTGAAGGGCAGGGACCCTACGAGCAGTACTTC. It encodes CAWSEGQGPYEQYF.

Ten or more counts support this clonotype. The gene calls are TRBV7-8 and TRBJ1-2; D might be TRBD1 (6 bases). In germline, CDR1 is SGHVS, CDR2 FQNEAQ. Trimming removed 5 bases at V and 4 bases at J, with 17 bases between. The CDR3 contains 15 residues. The CDR3 region is CASSLLRTGRYGYTF. The CDR3 nucleotides are TGTGCCAGCAGCCTACTTCGTACAGGGCGCTATGGCTACACCTTC.

This clonotype was seen more than once but under ten times. The chain has TRBV25-1 and TRBJ2-4, with D tentatively TRBD1 (6 bases). V lost 4 bases and J lost 4, with 14 bases in between. The CDR3 contains 15 residues. The germline V gene encodes CDR1 MGHDK and CDR2 SYGVNS. As DNA, the CDR3 is TGTGCCAGCAGTGCCCCGGCAGGGGAAAAAAACATTCAGTACTTC. Protein product: CASSAPAGEKNIQYF.

The gene calls are TRBV11-1 and TRBJ2-1, with D tentatively TRBD1 (5 bases). V was shortened by 5 bases and J by 7 bases, with 24 bases between the two germline ends. The CDR3 runs to 17 residues. Germline V gene lookup returns CDR1 SGHAT and CDR2 FQDESV (reference sequence). The DNA for the CDR3 is TGTGCCAGCAGCCCCCGTAGCCCGTCGGGCCAGGGTAATGAGCAGTTCTTC. Translated: CASSPRSPSGQGNEQFF.

This clonotype was detected only a few times. V usage is TRBV19 and J usage is TRBJ2-1, with 10 nucleotides matching TRBD2. This CDR3 spans 15 amino acids. V was pared by 2 bases and J by 5 bases, with 3 bases of the junction left unmatched. Germline V gene sequence: CDR1 LNHDA, CDR2 SQIVND (reference sequence). CDR3 region: CASSILAGEDNEQFF. For the CDR3, the DNA is TGTGCCAGTAGTATACTAGCGGGAGAGGACAATGAGCAGTTCTTC.

J is TRBJ1-2 and V is TRBV3-1; D not certain. CDR1 and CDR2 (germline): LGHDT, YNNKEL (reference sequence). V lost 4 bases and J lost 0, with 9 bases in between. The CDR3 spans 14 residues. In DNA, the CDR3 is TGTGCCAGCAGCCGAGGTGGATCTAACTATGGCTACACCTTC. Its protein product is CASSRGGSNYGYTF.

Many counts were recorded for this clonotype. V is TRBV10-3 and J is TRBJ2-7, with 9 positions matching TRBD1. The CDR3 runs to 16 residues. Germline assignment: CDR1 ENHRY and CDR2 SYGVKD. The ends lost 3 bases at V and 5 bases at J; junction bases unmatched: 11. The CDR3 here is CAISDPDRGLFDEQYF. The CDR3 bases are TGTGCCATCAGTGATCCTGACAGGGGGTTGTTCGACGAGCAGTACTTC.

This clonotype has a count of ten or more. The V call is TRBV2, the J call TRBJ1-5, with D hard to call. The CDR3 has 12 amino acids. Germline loops: CDR1 SNHLY, CDR2 FYNNEI. Trimming took off 4 bases at V and 4 bases at J, with 5 bases between the two ends. CDR3 amino acids: CASSVRNQPQHF. The CDR3 nucleotides read TGTGCCAGCAGTGTGAGGAATCAGCCCCAGCATTTT.

In this sample, this clonotype turned up a few times. The J gene is TRBJ1-3, the V gene TRBV18; D possibly corresponds to TRBD1 (5 bases). The V gene lost 8 bases and the J gene lost 4 bases, with 30 bases spanning the gap. Germline CDR1 and CDR2: KGHSH and LQKENI. This CDR3 is built from 19 residues. For the CDR3, the DNA is TGTGCCAGCCGAAACGCAGGGCGGGGAATCGCGGTTGGAGGAAACACCATATATTTT. It codes for CASRNAGRGIAVGGNTIYF. Complete variable domain (other parts from reference TRBV18 and TRBJ1-3): NAGVMQNPRHLVRRRGQEARLRCSPMKGHSHVYWYRQLPEEGLKFMVYLQKENIIDESGMPKERFSAEFPKEGPSILRIQQVVRGDSAAYFCASRNAGRGIAVGGNTIYFGEGSWLTVV.

This clonotype was found a few times. The J gene is TRBJ2-4, the V gene TRBV19; possible D gene TRBD2, 5 bases. The CDR3 loop spans 15 amino acids. Germline CDR1 and CDR2: LNHDA and SQIVND (reference sequence). The ends were cut back, 1 base at V and 7 bases at J, with 14 bases in the middle. The CDR3 region is CASSIVGPTGNIQYF. The DNA of the CDR3 is TGTGCCAGTAGTATAGTAGGCCCTACGGGGAACATTCAGTACTTC.

The table lists this clonotype with many counts. The chain recombines TRBV28 with TRBJ2-1; D is ambiguous. The V gene lost 6 bases and the J gene lost 0 bases, with 18 bases spanning the gap. This CDR3 region has 17 residues. Germline V gene sequence: CDR1 MDHEN, CDR2 SYDVKM. The CDR3 loop reads CASSARVSASSYNEQFF. The CDR3 region has the DNA TGTGCCAGCAGCGCTAGGGTATCAGCAAGCTCCTACAATGAGCAGTTCTTC.

This clonotype has at least ten counts. This chain uses TRBV20-1 with TRBJ1-6, with 7 bases that match TRBD1. Germline trimming cut 3 bases from V and 7 bases from J; bases unmatched to any gene: 9. The CDR3 runs 15 residues. Germline V lookup: CDR1 DFQATT, CDR2 SNEGSKA (reference sequence). This CDR3 reads CSARTPGQPNSPLHF. The CDR3 bases are TGCAGTGCTAGGACACCGGGACAGCCGAATTCACCCCTCCACTTT.

This clonotype was picked up many times. The CDR3 DNA reads as TGTGCCAGCAGTTACATCGCAGGGGGAAATGAGCAGTTCTTC. This encodes CASSYIAGGNEQFF. The V gene is TRBV6-2 or TRBV6-3, the J gene TRBJ2-1; 7 bases match TRBD1. V lost 2 bases, J lost 7 bases, and 5 bases stayed unmatched. The CDR3 runs to 14 residues. Germline-derived CDR1 and CDR2 are MNHEY and SVGEGT.